The text below deals with one T cell receptor beta chain. Its specificity is unknown. The data were taken from a study of T cell repertoires in cytomegalovirus infection. Study background: Epitope selection comprised recently identified HLA-C-restricted CMV epitopes and well-studied HLA-B-restricted CMV epitopes. It can be stated that public TCR beta signatures indicated CMV infection as well as a matching HLA type. General study points: Predominance within the ex vivo response was attributable to HLA-C-restricted CMV-specific TCR beta clonotypes.

TCRdb processed the reads anew with MiXCR; each CDR3 protein has one entry. The sample includes hundreds of thousands of distinct CDR3 sequences, around 31% seen only once; the top ten take approximately 18%. From germline, CDR1 is LNHDA and CDR2 SQIVND (reference sequence). There are 15 residues in the CDR3. Trimming took 7 bases from V and 2 from J; bases not matched to a gene: 8. The chain joins TRBV19 to TRBJ2-1; TRBD2 aligns across 7 bases. The sequences come from cultured PBMCs, collected from culture after CMV antigen stimulation. The sequence came from a human donor in good health (CMV status not recorded). Some clones in this sample may be carry-over from other donors' samples. Here the CDR3 reads CASTYSAGAYNEQFF. CDR3 bases: TGTGCCAGTACCTATTCGGCGGGAGCCTACAATGAGCAGTTCTTC.